Given below is one TCR beta chain in context. No antigen is known for it. The CDR3 spans 15 residues. The sample originates from a study of CXCR3-negative and CXCR3-positive naive CD8 T cells. Findings and limits, study-wide: Greater hydrophobicity was found in TRB CDR3s of CXCR3-positive naive cells than of CXCR3-negative naive cells. Diversity in memory CD8+ cells fell much lower than the comparably high levels seen in both naive subsets.

In preparing the TRB cDNA libraries, 5' RACE with UMI labels was used. TCRdb reworked the 5' RACE reads into one entry per CDR3 protein, no DNA. This sample contains 150,000 or so distinct CDR3 sequences. The sequencing sample was made of naive CXCR3+ CD8+ T cells from blood. Regarding subset: CD45RO-CCR7+CD27+CD95- naive CD8+ T cells expressing CXCR3 (TNR3+). This receptor was identified in a human donor in good health. Some clones in this sample may be carry-over from other donors' samples. The gene calls are TRBV12-3 or TRBV12-4 and TRBJ2-5; absent DNA, TCRdb's TRBD2 call cannot be checked. The chain's CDR3 is CASSPGLGQWETQYF.